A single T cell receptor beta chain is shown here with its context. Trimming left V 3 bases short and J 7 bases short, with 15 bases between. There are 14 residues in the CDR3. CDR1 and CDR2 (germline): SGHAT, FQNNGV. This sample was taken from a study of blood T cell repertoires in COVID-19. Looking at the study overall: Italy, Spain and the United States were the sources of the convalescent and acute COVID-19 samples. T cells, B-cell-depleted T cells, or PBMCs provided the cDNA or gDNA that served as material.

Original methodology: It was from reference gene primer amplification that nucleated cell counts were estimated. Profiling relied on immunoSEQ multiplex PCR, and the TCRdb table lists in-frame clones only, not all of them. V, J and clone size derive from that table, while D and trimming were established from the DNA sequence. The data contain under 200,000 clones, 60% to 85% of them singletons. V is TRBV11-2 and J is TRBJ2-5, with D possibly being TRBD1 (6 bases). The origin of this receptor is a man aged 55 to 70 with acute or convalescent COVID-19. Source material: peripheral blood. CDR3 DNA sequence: TGTGCCAGCAGCTTTAGTGGGCAGGGGAGGACCCAGTACTTC. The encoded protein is CASSFSGQGRTQYF.